Following are 14 T cell receptor beta chains from one sample sequenced in a study of blood T cell repertoires in COVID-19 (dated by TCRdb to about 2020). Library preparation was by the immunoSEQ multiplex PCR assay. As stored in TCRdb, this immuneACCESS dataset retains in-frame rearrangements with V and J assigned. A fraction of the clones does not appear; measured against another copy, unresolved V genes explain less than half of the discrepancy, and the remainder lacks a known reason. The sample data list 45,000 to 70,000 clones, and 73% of these were observed just once. Around 19% of the sample goes to the ten largest clones. The material sequenced was peripheral blood. Source of these receptors: a woman aged 45 to 65 with active or convalescent COVID-19.

On this clone itself: Different DNA sequences within this sample yield the same CDR3. CDR3 amino acids: CASSGNKNTEAFF. CDR3 coding DNA: TGTGCCAGCAGTGGAAACAAGAACACTGAAGCTTTCTTT. V usage is TRBV2 and J usage is TRBJ1-1, with D unresolved. The CDR3 is made up of 13 amino acids. V was cut by 4 bases and J by 1 base, with 7 bases left in between. Germline values: CDR1 SNHLY, CDR2 FYNNEI.

The J gene is TRBJ2-7, the V gene TRBV6-1; 7 nucleotides match TRBD2. Germline V lookup: CDR1 MNHNS, CDR2 SASEGT. CDR3 length: 14 residues. V shed 3 bases, J shed 3 bases, and the junction held 5 bases outside the gene matches. CDR3 sequence (DNA): TGTGCCAGCAGTGAGGCTGGGGGGGGCTACGAGCAGTACTTC. Amino acids: CASSEAGGGYEQYF.

The genes are TRBV4-1 and TRBJ1-5; 8 positions agree with TRBD1. Trimming took 1 base from V and 6 from J; bases not matched to a gene: 8. CDR3 length: 16 residues. Germline V CDR1 and CDR2: MGHRA, YSYEKL. Written as DNA, the CDR3 is TGCGCCAGCAGCCAAGGAACCGGACAGGGAAGTCAGCCCCAGCATTTT. It is translated as CASSQGTGQGSQPQHF.

This chain connects TRBV30 to TRBJ1-6, with 8 bases matching TRBD1. The CDR3 has 13 amino acids. V lost 5 bases and J lost 9; bases outside the gene matches: 6. CDR1 and CDR2 (germline): GTSNPN, SVGIG (reference sequence). In DNA, the CDR3 is TGTGCCTGGGACAGGGGAGGTGGTTCACCCCTCCACTTT. It yields the protein CAWDRGGGSPLHF. Supplemented by reference TRBV30 and TRBJ1-6, the full variable domain reads SQTIHQWPATLVQPVGSPLSLECTVEGTSNPNLYWYRQAAGRGLQLLFYSVGIGQISSEVPQNLSASRPQDRQFILSSKKLLLSDSGFYLCAWDRGGGSPLHFGNGTRLTVT.

The chain carries TRBV5-1 and TRBJ2-1; a weak D match, TRBD1 (5 bases). CDR3 length: 16 residues. Germline CDR1 SGHRS, CDR2 YFSETQ. The germline V and J ends were trimmed by 4 bases and 0 bases, with 14 bases remaining between them. CDR3 nucleotides: TGCGCCAGCAGCCGCGCTTACAGGAGCTCCTACAATGAGCAGTTCTTC. Its translation is CASSRAYRSSYNEQFF.

This clone has a handful of counts. The chain couples TRBV14 to TRBJ2-1; 9 nucleotides match TRBD2. Trimming took 4 bases from V and 0 from J; bases not matched to a gene: 13. Germline V CDR1 and CDR2: SGHDN, FVKESK. The CDR3 runs to 19 residues. CDR3 nucleotides: TGTGCCAGCAGCCCGCGAGGGGGCGGGAGGGGGAGCTCCTACAATGAGCAGTTCTTC. It codes for CASSPRGGGRGSSYNEQFF.

This clone appeared a few times. The sample carries other DNA sequences with the same CDR3. This sequence joins TRBV27 and TRBJ2-7, with a possible D match to TRBD1 (6 bases). The CDR3 spans 14 residues. Germline V gives CDR1 MNHEY, CDR2 SMNVEV (reference sequence). The V gene lost 2 bases and the J gene lost 3 bases, with 11 bases spanning the gap. CDR3 DNA: TGTGCCAGCAGTTTAGCAGGGGCAAGCTACGAGCAGTACTTC. Translating it yields CASSLAGASYEQYF.

This clone was counted between two and nine times. Other DNA sequences in this sample translate to the same CDR3. The rearrangement uses TRBV30 and TRBJ1-4, with TRBD1 as a possible D gene (6 bases). The CDR3 is 14 amino acids. Germline CDR1 and CDR2: GTSNPN and SVGIG (reference sequence). V was pared by 0 bases and J by 1 base, with 6 bases between. DNA for the CDR3: TGTGCCTGGAGTGTAGGGGGAACTAATGAAAAACTGTTTTTT. Its protein product is CAWSVGGTNEKLFF.

In its sample, this clone was seen a few times. The chain carries TRBV7-2 and TRBJ2-2; possibly TRBD1 for D (6 bases). The CDR3 spans 15 residues. CDR1 is SGHTA and CDR2 is FQGNSA in the germline V gene. Trimming took 5 bases from V and 4 from J, leaving 14 bases between them. CDR3 amino acids: CASSPTGFGTGELFF. In DNA form, the CDR3 reads TGTGCCAGCAGCCCCACAGGGTTTGGCACCGGGGAGCTGTTTTTT. Complete variable domain (other parts from reference TRBV7-2 and TRBJ2-2): GAGVSQSPSNKVTEKGKDVELRCDPISGHTALYWYRQSLGQGLEFLIYFQGNSAPDKSGLPSDRFSAERTGGSVSTLTIQRTQQEDSAVYLCASSPTGFGTGELFFGEGSRLTVL.

This chain links TRBV30 with TRBJ1-6, with D tentatively TRBD1 (5 bases). The CDR3 totals 14 residues. V lost 2 bases, J lost 8 bases, and 13 bases lay in between. Germline V gene sequence: CDR1 GTSNPN, CDR2 SVGIG (reference sequence). CDR3 loop: CAWSTRQGDSPLHF. The CDR3 DNA follows: TGTGCCTGGAGTACCCGGCAGGGCGATTCACCCCTCCACTTT. Together with reference TRBV30 and TRBJ1-6, the CDR3 gives the full variable domain: SQTIHQWPATLVQPVGSPLSLECTVEGTSNPNLYWYRQAAGRGLQLLFYSVGIGQISSEVPQNLSASRPQDRQFILSSKKLLLSDSGFYLCAWSTRQGDSPLHFGNGTRLTVT.

J is TRBJ1-2 and V is TRBV19; D might be TRBD1 (5 bases). This CDR3 has 14 residues. V lost 6 bases and J 4 bases, leaving 15 bases between the germline ends. Germline V CDR1 and CDR2: LNHDA, SQIVND (reference sequence). This chain's CDR3 is CASRHRTGGYGYTF. The CDR3 nucleotides read TGTGCCAGTAGACACCGCACGGGGGGCTATGGCTACACCTTC.

This clone appeared once. This chain uses TRBV6-5 with TRBJ2-7; 7 positions agree with TRBD2. CDR1 is MNHEY and CDR2 is SVGAGI in the germline V gene. After removal of 6 bases from V and 4 bases from J, the junction contained 12 bases not matched to a gene. This CDR3 has 15 residues. Written as DNA, the CDR3 is TGTGCCAGCAGCGACGGGTCTAGCGGAGTTTACGAGCAGTACTTC. As protein: CASSDGSSGVYEQYF.

This clone was observed at least ten times. The chain carries TRBV5-1 and TRBJ2-1; D remains unclear. Germline-derived CDR1 and CDR2 are SGHRS and YFSETQ. The CDR3 loop spans 13 amino acids. The V gene lost 5 bases and the J gene lost 0 bases, with 6 bases spanning the gap. CDR3 in DNA: TGCGCCAGCAGTCTTAGCTCCTACAATGAGCAGTTCTTC. It codes for CASSLSSYNEQFF.

The chain joins TRBV28 to TRBJ1-5, with D possibly being TRBD1 (6 bases). The CDR3 runs to 15 residues. CDR1 is MDHEN, CDR2 SYDVKM, per germline. Trimming removed 3 bases from V and 7 bases from J, with 16 bases in between. For the CDR3, the DNA is TGTGCCAGCAGTTTGGCAGGGGCGATTCTCCAGCCCCAGCATTTT. This translates into CASSLAGAILQPQHF.